The following is a T cell receptor (beta chain) sequence with its context. Its specificity is unknown. These data belong to a study of shared clonotypes between healthy human individuals. Overall study results and limits: The sharing of 4.5% to 6.5% of naive CD4 clonotypes was seen across a few donors. Researchers sampled blood only, noting tissue repertoires likely differ.

The run depth of the assay was deep. The authors loaded about 200 ng DNA, some 32,000 T cell genomes, into sorted-subset replicate PCRs. Sequencing used immunoSEQ multiplex PCR; TCRdb keeps in-frame clones, though not all of them. Among under 2,500,000 clones listed, approximately 96% were seen once. The sequencing input was naive CD4+ T cells sorted from blood. Subset specified: CD45RA+ positively selected. This receptor was identified in a man in his late teens or twenties in good health.

The CDR3 region is CSVERTGAEQYF. CDR3 in DNA: TGCAGCGTGGAAAGGACAGGGGCCGAGCAGTACTTC. The chain combines TRBV29-1 with TRBJ2-7; the match to TRBD1 covers 9 bases. CDR3 length: 12 residues. Germline V gene sequence: CDR1 SQVTM, CDR2 ANQGSEA. The V segment lost 6 bases and the J segment 6 bases; nucleotides outside the gene matches: 6.